The next 6 T cell receptor beta chains were all read from a single sample in a study of T cells in Graves' hyperthyroidism and ophthalmopathy. Template material for amplifying TCR beta CDR3 regions consisted of RNA transcripts. The HTBI primer set drove a first-round RT-PCR of the TCR CDR3. TCRdb re-analysed the multiplex PCR reads in MiXCR, keeping a single row per CDR3 protein. The sample contains roughly 520,000 distinct CDR3 sequences, roughly a quarter of which appear only once. Sequenced input: blood. These receptors all come from a woman younger than 45 with Graves' ophthalmopathy.

This clonotype was observed a few times. The chain employs TRBV6-1 and TRBJ2-7, with D unclear. Per the germline V gene, CDR1 is MNHNS and CDR2 is SASEGT. Trimming stripped 4 bases from V and 2 bases from J, with 9 bases between. CDR3 length equals 13 residues. CDR3 in amino acids: CASSGPPTYEQYF. Written as DNA, the CDR3 is TGTGCCAGCAGTGGGCCACCGACCTACGAGCAGTACTTC.

This clonotype has ten or more counts. The V and J genes are TRBV29-1 and TRBJ2-2, with 7 bases matching TRBD1. Germline V CDR1 and CDR2: SQVTM, ANQGSEA. This CDR3 comprises 13 residues. V shed 6 bases and J 2 bases; nucleotides not matched to a gene: 3. The DNA for the CDR3 is TGCAGCGTAGGGACAGATAACACCGGGGAGCTGTTTTTT. Its translation: CSVGTDNTGELFF.

This clonotype was recorded at least ten times. The V gene is TRBV9, the J gene TRBJ2-7; TRBD1 matches 7 bases. There are 14 residues in the CDR3. The V gene end was trimmed by 4 bases and the J gene end by 5 bases; junction bases not matched to a gene: 9. In germline, CDR1 is SGDLS, CDR2 YYNGEE. CDR3 DNA: TGTGCCAGCAGCATCGGTGCAGGGGGTAACGAGCAGTACTTC. Residues: CASSIGAGGNEQYF.

V and J are TRBV27 and TRBJ2-5; TRBD2 might be the D (6 bases). Germline-derived CDR1 and CDR2 are MNHEY and SMNVEV (reference sequence). With 4 bases removed from V and 5 bases from J, the gap between germline ends came to 11 bases. CDR3 length: 13 residues. The CDR3 nucleotides are TGTGCCAGCAGTTGGAGGGGCGGGGAGACCCAGTACTTC. Translated, it gives CASSWRGGETQYF.

This clonotype was recorded many times. The chain is built from TRBV11-1 and TRBJ1-1; D possibly corresponds to TRBD1 (6 bases). The V gene's germline CDR1 is SGHAT and CDR2 FQDESV (reference sequence). This CDR3 contains 14 residues. With 6 bases removed from V and 4 bases from J, the gap between germline ends came to 15 bases. CDR3 coding DNA: TGTGCCAGCAGTCAACAGGGCGGTAGCACTGAAGCTTTCTTT. It is translated as CASSQQGGSTEAFF.

In this sample, this clonotype turned up many times. The genes are TRBV6-2 or TRBV6-3 and TRBJ1-2; D is possibly TRBD1 (5 bases). The germline V gene has CDR1 MNHEY and CDR2 SVGEGT. The CDR3 runs to 18 residues. V was shortened by 4 bases and J by 0 bases, with 21 bases between the two germline ends. The CDR3 coding sequence is TGTGCCAGCAGTTCCGACGCCCGTTACAGGTCCCCTAACTATGGCTACACCTTC. Amino acid sequence: CASSSDARYRSPNYGYTF.